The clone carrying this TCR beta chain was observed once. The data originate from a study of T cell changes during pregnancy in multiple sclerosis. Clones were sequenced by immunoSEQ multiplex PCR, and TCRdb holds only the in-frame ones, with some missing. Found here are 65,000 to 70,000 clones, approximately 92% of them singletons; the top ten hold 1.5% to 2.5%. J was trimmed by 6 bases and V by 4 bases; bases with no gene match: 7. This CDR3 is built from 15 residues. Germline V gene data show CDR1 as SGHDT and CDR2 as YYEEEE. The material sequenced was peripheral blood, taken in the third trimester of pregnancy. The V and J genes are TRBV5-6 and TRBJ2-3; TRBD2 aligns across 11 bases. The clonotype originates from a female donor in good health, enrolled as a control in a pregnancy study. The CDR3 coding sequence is TGTGCCAGCAGCCTTCGACTAGCGGGGCCCGATACGCAGTATTTT. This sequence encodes CASSLRLAGPDTQYF. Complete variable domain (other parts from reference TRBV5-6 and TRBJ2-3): DAGVTQSPTHLIKTRGQQVTLRCSPKSGHDTVSWYQQALGQGPQFIFQYYEEEERQRGNFPDRFSGHQFPNYSSELNVNALLLGDSALYLCASSLRLAGPDTQYFGPGTRLTVL.